This is a list of T cell receptor beta chains from one sample in a study of T cell responses to AZD1222 COVID-19 vaccine. TCRdb keeps only in-frame clones here, not all; method: immunoSEQ multiplex PCR. In the table there are about 100,000 clones, approximately 89% of which are singletons. The specimen was peripheral blood, collected on day 0 of AZD1222 vaccination. Source of these receptors: an adult in good health. Both conserved end residues are part of each CDR3. The order of the fields is CDR3 protein, CDR3 DNA, clone size, D gene, V gene, J gene. The D gene is left open where the match is weak. Clone size appears in some rows only: once, few, many, or a class for an expanded clone.

CDR3: CASQLGPSSYEQYF; DNA: TGCGCCAGTCAGCTGGGCCCTAGCTCCTACGAGCAGTACTTC; size: .; D: .; V: TRBV5-1; J: TRBJ2-7
CDR3: CASSLRGSGTEAFF; DNA: TGTGCCAGCAGTTTACGGGGGAGTGGCACTGAAGCTTTCTTT; size: .; D: .; V: TRBV27; J: TRBJ1-1
CDR3: CASSEWVGLNTGELFF; DNA: TGTGCCAGCAGTGAATGGGTCGGGCTGAACACCGGGGAGCTGTTTTTT; size: .; D: .; V: TRBV25-1; J: TRBJ2-2
CDR3: CASRGLAVNEQFF; DNA: TGTGCCAGCAGGGGACTAGCCGTGAATGAGCAGTTCTTC; size: .; D: TRBD2; V: TRBV19; J: TRBJ2-1
CDR3: CASSSLPGLVSSGQYF; DNA: TGTGCCAGCAGTTCCCTCCCGGGACTAGTTTCCAGTGGGCAGTACTTC; size: .; D: TRBD2; V: TRBV27; J: TRBJ2-7
CDR3: CASSQVAVSMNTEAFF; DNA: TGTGCCAGCAGCCAAGTGGCTGTTTCCATGAACACTGAAGCTTTCTTT; size: .; D: .; V: TRBV3-1/TRBV3-2; J: TRBJ1-1
CDR3: CASSLVQGRNTEAFF; DNA: TGTGCCAGCAGCTTAGTCCAGGGGAGAAACACTGAAGCTTTCTTT; size: .; D: .; V: TRBV7-9; J: TRBJ1-1
CDR3: CASSFYTEAFF; DNA: TGTGCCAGCAGTTTTTACACTGAAGCTTTCTTT; size: once; D: .; V: TRBV12-3/TRBV12-4; J: TRBJ1-1
CDR3: CASSARDGYRSGGGYTF; DNA: TGTGCCAGCAGCGCCCGGGACGGCTATAGGTCCGGGGGCGGCTACACCTTC; size: .; D: .; V: TRBV7-2; J: TRBJ1-2
CDR3: CASSQAAGRGTEAFF; DNA: TGTGCCAGCAGCCAAGCCGCGGGGAGAGGAACTGAAGCTTTCTTT; size: .; D: .; V: TRBV3-1/TRBV3-2; J: TRBJ1-1
CDR3: CASSPPAGGAYSPLHF; DNA: TGTGCCAGCTCACCACCGGCAGGGGGCGCTTATTCACCCCTCCACTTT; size: .; D: TRBD1; V: TRBV18; J: TRBJ1-6
CDR3: CATSRDFSGANVLTF; DNA: TGTGCCACCAGCAGAGATTTTTCCGGGGCCAACGTCCTGACTTTC; size: .; D: .; V: TRBV15; J: TRBJ2-6
CDR3: CASSPGTNTDTQYF; DNA: TGTGCCAGTAGCCCGGGCACAAACACAGATACGCAGTATTTT; size: .; D: .; V: TRBV19; J: TRBJ2-3
CDR3: CASRPRGNGNTIYF; DNA: TGTGCCAGCAGGCCACGCGGAAATGGAAACACCATATATTTT; size: .; D: .; V: TRBV25-1; J: TRBJ1-3
CDR3: CASRHRGEASTEAFF; DNA: TGTGCCAGCAGGCACAGGGGTGAGGCGAGCACTGAAGCTTTCTTT; size: once; D: TRBD1; V: TRBV6-5; J: TRBJ1-1
CDR3: CASKDRNTEAFF; DNA: TGTGCCAGCAAGGACAGGAACACTGAAGCTTTCTTT; size: .; D: .; V: TRBV5-4; J: TRBJ1-1
CDR3: CASSKVGLWRLYYEQYF; DNA: TGTGCCAGCAGCAAAGTGGGCCTATGGAGACTCTACTACGAGCAGTACTTC; size: .; D: .; V: TRBV21-1; J: TRBJ2-7
CDR3: CASSSPDSLRNEQFF; DNA: TGTGCCAGCAGCTCCCCGGACAGTCTCCGTAATGAGCAGTTCTTC; size: .; D: .; V: TRBV11-3; J: TRBJ2-1
CDR3: CASGGGVVFHEQFF; DNA: TGTGCCAGCGGGGGCGGGGTGGTTTTTCATGAGCAGTTCTTC; size: few; D: .; V: TRBV7-2; J: TRBJ2-1
CDR3: CASRYREATEAFF; DNA: TGTGCCAGCAGGTACAGGGAGGCCACTGAAGCTTTCTTT; size: .; D: .; V: TRBV6-2/TRBV6-3; J: TRBJ1-1
CDR3: CASSYQQGIYEQYF; DNA: TGTGCCAGCAGTTATCAGCAGGGAATTTACGAGCAGTACTTC; size: .; D: .; V: TRBV6-2/TRBV6-3; J: TRBJ2-7
CDR3: CASRASGDTGELFF; DNA: TGTGCCAGCAGAGCTAGCGGAGACACCGGGGAGCTGTTTTTT; size: .; D: TRBD2; V: TRBV9; J: TRBJ2-2
CDR3: CASRLMGNQPQHF; DNA: TGTGCCAGCAGGTTGATGGGCAATCAGCCCCAGCATTTT; size: .; D: .; V: TRBV12-3/TRBV12-4; J: TRBJ1-5
CDR3: CASSNDRGDEKLFF; DNA: TGTGCCAGCAGTAACGACAGGGGGGATGAAAAACTGTTTTTT; size: once; D: TRBD1; V: TRBV2; J: TRBJ1-4
CDR3: CASSLASGLGGETQYF; DNA: TGCGCCAGCAGCTTGGCCTCGGGACTAGGTGGGGAGACCCAGTACTTC; size: .; D: TRBD2; V: TRBV5-1; J: TRBJ2-5
CDR3: CASSSRTGSPEAFF; DNA: TGTGCCAGCAGTTCCCGGACAGGATCTCCTGAAGCTTTCTTT; size: .; D: TRBD1; V: TRBV7-9; J: TRBJ1-1
CDR3: CATSGWEDGDNYGYTF; DNA: TGTGCCACCAGCGGATGGGAGGACGGAGATAACTATGGCTACACCTTC; size: few; D: .; V: TRBV15; J: TRBJ1-2
CDR3: CASSQEGVVNTEAFF; DNA: TGCGCCAGCAGCCAAGAAGGGGTAGTGAACACTGAAGCTTTCTTT; size: once; D: .; V: TRBV4-3; J: TRBJ1-1
CDR3: CASSQDGFSNYGYTF; DNA: TGTGCCAGCAGCCAAGACGGATTTTCTAACTATGGCTACACCTTC; size: .; D: .; V: TRBV3-1/TRBV3-2; J: TRBJ1-2
CDR3: CASSPEGETQYF; DNA: TGTGCCAGCTCACCTGAGGGAGAGACCCAGTACTTC; size: .; D: .; V: TRBV18; J: TRBJ2-5
CDR3: CSVEPAGTTDTQYF; DNA: TGCAGCGTTGAACCGGCCGGAACCACAGATACGCAGTATTTT; size: .; D: .; V: TRBV29-1; J: TRBJ2-3
CDR3: CASRSDSGNTIYF; DNA: TGTGCCAGCAGGTCGGACTCTGGAAACACCATATATTTT; size: .; D: .; V: TRBV2; J: TRBJ1-3
CDR3: CASLRRGAAREGYGYTF; DNA: TGTGCCAGCTTGCGGCGGGGGGCAGCCCGAGAAGGCTATGGCTACACCTTC; size: .; D: .; V: TRBV11-3; J: TRBJ1-2
CDR3: CASSSDGGHGYTF; DNA: TGTGCCAGCAGTTCCGACGGGGGGCATGGCTACACCTTC; size: .; D: .; V: TRBV27; J: TRBJ1-2
CDR3: CASSFGENTEAFF; DNA: TGTGCCAGCAGTTTTGGGGAGAACACTGAAGCTTTCTTT; size: once; D: .; V: TRBV12-3/TRBV12-4; J: TRBJ1-1
CDR3: CASTTGSETGELFF; DNA: TGTGCCAGCACCACAGGGTCGGAGACCGGGGAGCTGTTTTTT; size: few; D: .; V: TRBV6-5; J: TRBJ2-2
CDR3: CASSSHGGQVRSYEQYF; DNA: TGTGCCAGCAGCTCCCACGGGGGGCAGGTCAGGTCCTACGAGCAGTACTTC; size: .; D: .; V: TRBV13; J: TRBJ2-7
CDR3: CAANSRGSGEQFF; DNA: TGTGCCGCCAACAGCAGGGGGAGCGGTGAGCAGTTCTTC; size: .; D: TRBD1; V: TRBV19; J: TRBJ2-1
CDR3: CASSQAQAYEQYF; DNA: TGTGCCAGCTCACAAGCACAAGCCTACGAGCAGTACTTC; size: .; D: .; V: TRBV18; J: TRBJ2-7
CDR3: CASSLEEPFGGTDTQYF; DNA: TGTGCCAGCAGCTTAGAGGAGCCTTTTGGGGGGACAGATACGCAGTATTTT; size: .; D: .; V: TRBV7-2; J: TRBJ2-3
CDR3: CASSSGSSYNEQFF; DNA: TGTGCCAGCAGTTCGGGGAGCTCCTACAATGAGCAGTTCTTC; size: .; D: .; V: TRBV6-5; J: TRBJ2-1
CDR3: CASSKTGFSGNTIYF; DNA: TGTGCCAGCAGTAAGACAGGGTTCTCTGGAAACACCATATATTTT; size: .; D: TRBD1; V: TRBV28; J: TRBJ1-3
CDR3: CASTISGGVQETQYF; DNA: TGTGCCAGCACCATTAGCGGGGGTGTACAAGAGACCCAGTACTTC; size: .; D: TRBD2; V: TRBV7-7; J: TRBJ2-5
CDR3: CASSQEVMFEAFF; DNA: TGCGCCAGCAGCCAAGAGGTAATGTTCGAAGCTTTCTTT; size: .; D: .; V: TRBV4-3; J: TRBJ1-1
CDR3: CASRYRGQGHGYTF; DNA: TGTGCCAGCAGGTACCGCGGACAGGGACATGGCTACACCTTC; size: .; D: TRBD1; V: TRBV7-9; J: TRBJ1-2
CDR3: CAWSVRGFSGEKLFF; DNA: TGTGCCTGGAGTGTACGAGGTTTCAGCGGTGAAAAACTGTTTTTT; size: .; D: .; V: TRBV30; J: TRBJ1-4
CDR3: CASSLRTGGFLGSPLHF; DNA: TGTGCCAGCAGCTTGAGAACAGGGGGATTTTTAGGCTCACCCCTCCACTTT; size: .; D: TRBD1; V: TRBV5-6; J: TRBJ1-6
CDR3: CASRIGQINSPLHF; DNA: TGTGCCAGCAGGATAGGACAGATTAATTCACCCCTCCACTTT; size: .; D: .; V: TRBV6-5; J: TRBJ1-6
CDR3: CASSPRLDYNEQFF; DNA: TGTGCCAGCAGCCCCCGACTAGACTACAATGAGCAGTTCTTC; size: many; D: .; V: TRBV11-2; J: TRBJ2-1
CDR3: CASSLPGTVYGYTF; DNA: TGTGCCAGCAGCTTACCCGGGACAGTCTATGGCTACACCTTC; size: .; D: TRBD1; V: TRBV11-1; J: TRBJ1-2
CDR3: CASSGGLAGDTQYF; DNA: TGTGCCAGCAGTGGGGGACTAGCTGGAGATACGCAGTATTTT; size: few; D: TRBD2; V: TRBV6-4; J: TRBJ2-3
CDR3: CASSLLSNYGYTF; DNA: TGTGCCAGCAGTTTGTTGTCTAACTATGGCTACACCTTC; size: .; D: .; V: TRBV28; J: TRBJ1-2
CDR3: CASSLAGGVGTGELFF; DNA: TGCGCCAGCAGCTTGGCCGGGGGGGTCGGCACCGGGGAGCTGTTTTTT; size: .; D: TRBD2; V: TRBV5-1; J: TRBJ2-2
CDR3: CASSTRTGGTEAFF; DNA: TGTGCCAGTAGTACTCGGACAGGGGGCACTGAAGCTTTCTTT; size: .; D: TRBD1; V: TRBV19; J: TRBJ1-1
CDR3: CASSPPPGNHWQYF; DNA: TGTGCCAGCAGCCCACCCCCAGGGAATCATTGGCAGTATTTT; size: .; D: .; V: TRBV7-9; J: TRBJ2-3